The 9 T cell receptor beta chains below all came from one sample that was sequenced in a study of cytomegalovirus exposure and HLA in healthy donors. TCRdb keeps only in-frame clones here, not all; method: immunoSEQ multiplex PCR. The table has over 200,000 clones, about 90% seen once. Sequencing was done on a sample of PBMCs. These receptors all stem from a young woman in good health and CMV-seronegative.

The chain uses TRBV2 and TRBJ2-1; 9 bases line up with TRBD1. V dropped 4 bases and J dropped 3; count of bases not matched to a gene: 4. The CDR3 totals 15 residues. From germline, CDR1 is SNHLY and CDR2 FYNNEI. DNA for the CDR3: TGTGCCAGCAGTGTGGACAGGGGCCTCTACAATGAGCAGTTCTTC. Amino acid sequence: CASSVDRGLYNEQFF. Full variable domain (remainder filled in from reference TRBV2 and TRBJ2-1): EPEVTQTPSHQVTQMGQEVILRCVPISNHLYFYWYRQILGQKVEFLVSFYNNEISEKSEIFDDQFSVERPDGSNFTLKIRSTKLEDSAMYFCASSVDRGLYNEQFFGPGTRLTVL.

The chain links TRBV7-9 to TRBJ2-7; 9 nucleotides align to TRBD1. The junction had 11 bases not matched to a gene; V was cut back by 5 bases and J by 6 bases. CDR1 is SEHNR, CDR2 FQNEAQ, per germline (reference sequence). The CDR3 consists of 15 residues. Written as DNA, the CDR3 is TGTGCCAGCAGCCCAAGCGGGACAGGGAGCTCCGAGCAGTACTTC. Translating gives CASSPSGTGSSEQYF. Full variable domain (missing parts from reference TRBV7-9 and TRBJ2-7): DTGVSQNPRHKITKRGQNVTFRCDPISEHNRLYWYRQTLGQGPEFLTYFQNEAQLEKSRLLSDRFSAERPKGSFSTLEIQRTEQGDSAMYLCASSPSGTGSSEQYFGPGTRLTVT.

In the case of this clone: A junction boundary mismatches the germline segment, possibly from a read error. This chain connects TRBV7-9 to TRBJ1-5, with 7 nucleotides matching TRBD1. Germline CDR1 is SEHNR and CDR2 is FQNEAQ (reference sequence). The CDR3 loop spans 16 amino acids. The CDR3 coding sequence is TGTGCCAGCAGCTTAGCAGGGCAGGGGGGAAATCAGCCCCAACATTTT. It specifies CASSLAGQGGNQPQHF.

The chain uses TRBV25-1 and TRBJ2-2; D might be TRBD2 (5 bases). The CDR3 loop spans 17 amino acids. The V end was cut by 7 bases, the J end by 3 bases, with 21 bases between. CDR1 and CDR2 from the germline V gene are MGHDK and SYGVNS. The CDR3 sequence: CASKGKWQEVDTGELFF. The CDR3 coding sequence is TGTGCCAGCAAAGGAAAGTGGCAGGAGGTTGACACCGGGGAGCTGTTTTTT.

The chain employs TRBV20-1 and TRBJ2-5; no firm D call. This CDR3 contains 11 residues. V lost 5 bases and J lost 2, with 6 bases in between. Germline V lookup: CDR1 DFQATT, CDR2 SNEGSKA (reference sequence). The chain's CDR3 is CSAAPQETQYF. The CDR3 DNA is TGCAGTGCTGCGCCACAAGAGACCCAGTACTTC.

As DNA, the CDR3 is TGCGCCAGCAGCCAAAAAGTAAAGCGGGAGGGCCTCCTCAATGAGCAGTTCTTC. Its translation is CASSQKVKREGLLNEQFF. The J gene is TRBJ2-1, the V gene TRBV4-1; 10 positions agree with TRBD2. The CDR3 length is 18 residues. Germline CDR1 and CDR2: MGHRA and YSYEKL. The V and J ends lost 2 bases and 6 bases, in that order; junction bases with no gene match: 13.

Concerning this clone: An end of the junction does not agree with germline; a read error may underlie this. The chain recombines TRBV18 with TRBJ1-2; 7 nucleotides match TRBD1. This CDR3 is built from 15 residues. Germline CDR1 KGHSH, CDR2 LQKENI. CDR3 nucleotides: TGTGCCAGCTCGACATTTCAAGGGGAACAGGGGATCTACTTCTTC. Translated, it gives CASSTFQGEQGIYFF.

This rearrangement joins TRBV29-1 to TRBJ2-7; possibly TRBD1 for D (6 bases). The CDR3 is 13 amino acids. The V gene lost 4 bases and the J gene lost 0 bases, with 10 bases spanning the gap. In germline, CDR1 is SQVTM, CDR2 ANQGSEA. In nucleotides, the CDR3 is TGCAGCGTTGGAACAGGGTACTCCTACGAGCAGTACTTC. Its protein is CSVGTGYSYEQYF.

This sequence joins TRBV11-2 and TRBJ2-2; D is perhaps TRBD2 (6 bases). The CDR3 contains 15 residues. V was shortened by 0 bases and J by 7 bases, with 12 bases between the two germline ends. Germline assignment: CDR1 SGHAT and CDR2 FQNNGV. CDR3 in amino acids: CASSLDFAGYGELFF. DNA for the CDR3: TGTGCCAGCAGCTTAGATTTTGCGGGATACGGGGAGCTGTTTTTT.